This T cell receptor (beta chain) emerged from a study of shared clonotypes between healthy human individuals. Study-wide background: CD8 memory received one plate per donor, CD8 naive two, CD4 memory three and CD4 naive three.

Between the trimmed V and J ends, which lost 1 base and 0 bases, there was a span of 6 bases. The V gene's germline CDR1 is SGHRS and CDR2 YFSETQ. The CDR3 runs 14 residues. This clone was counted between two and nine times. The antigen is not known. Other DNA sequences in the same sample also yield this CDR3. Sequencing was performed with immunoSEQ multiplex PCR; in TCRdb, only in-frame clones are kept and a portion is missing. This table has approximately 1,500,000 clones, 95% to 99% appearing once. Findings and caveats of the study: Specimens sampled were limited to blood, with tissue repertoires likely differing. The generation probabilities recorded for non-shared clonotypes fell below those of clonotypes shared by all four donors. Among a handful of donors, roughly 5% of naive CD4 clonotypes were found in common.

This TCR came from a man aged 25 to 40 in good health. Sample: naive CD4+ T cells sorted from blood. Subset specified: CD45RA+ positively selected. The chain uses TRBV5-1 and TRBJ2-3; D ambiguous. CDR3 coding DNA: TGCGCCAGCAGCTTGTTTCTGAGCACAGATACGCAGTATTTT. This encodes CASSLFLSTDTQYF.